These 23 T cell receptor beta chains came from one sample sequenced in a study of blood T cell repertoires in COVID-19. Method: immunoSEQ multiplex PCR; TCRdb's copy keeps in-frame clones and lacks some. The sample holds 380,000 or so clones, 89% seen once. Sample: peripheral blood. The receptors originated from a man aged 40-49 years with acute or convalescent COVID-19.

V gene TRBV6-5 combines with J gene TRBJ1-1; D call uncertain. Germline V CDR1 and CDR2: MNHEY, SVGAGI. The CDR3 length is 13 residues. Between the trimmed V and J ends, which lost 0 bases and 8 bases, there was a span of 10 bases. The CDR3 region is CASSYSSGGEAFF. In DNA, the CDR3 is TGTGCCAGCAGTTACTCGAGTGGAGGAGAAGCTTTCTTT.

The chain is built from TRBV5-1 and TRBJ2-1; 10 nucleotides match TRBD2. The ends lost 4 bases at V and 0 bases at J; junction bases unmatched: 4. CDR1 is SGHRS and CDR2 is YFSETQ in the germline V gene. The CDR3 has 16 residues. CDR3 residues: CASSRSGRSSYNEQFF. In DNA form, the CDR3 reads TGCGCCAGCAGCCGTAGCGGGAGGAGCTCCTACAATGAGCAGTTCTTC.

J is TRBJ1-2 and V is TRBV7-6; no clear D. Germline V gene sequence: CDR1 SGHVS, CDR2 FNYEAQ. V lost 5 bases, J lost 4 bases, and 11 bases lay in between. This CDR3 is 13 amino acids long. In DNA, the CDR3 is TGTGCCAGCAGCGGAGACGGCCGCTATGGCTACACCTTC. Its translation is CASSGDGRYGYTF.

This chain links TRBV4-1 with TRBJ1-2; D gene ambiguous. V lost 4 bases and J lost 7, with 19 bases in between. This CDR3 comprises 15 residues. Germline V gene lookup returns CDR1 MGHRA and CDR2 YSYEKL. The CDR3 loop reads CASSLGELFISGYTF. The CDR3 region has the DNA TGCGCCAGCAGCCTGGGCGAGCTATTTATTAGTGGCTACACCTTC.

The gene calls are TRBV6-6 and TRBJ2-7; 14 bases align to TRBD2. The trim removed 6 bases at V and 7 bases at J, leaving 8 bases unmatched. Germline V gives CDR1 MNHNY, CDR2 SVGAGI (reference sequence). CDR3 length equals 15 residues. The CDR3 sequence is CASSPRLAGGQEQYF. CDR3 in DNA: TGTGCCAGCAGCCCCCGACTAGCGGGGGGGCAGGAGCAGTACTTC.

The chain uses TRBV3-1 (or the pseudogene TRBV3-2) and TRBJ2-3, with 11 positions matching TRBD2. V was pared by 0 bases and J by 4 bases, with 3 bases of the junction left unmatched. The CDR3 loop spans 16 amino acids. Germline V gives CDR1 LGHDT, CDR2 YNNKEL (reference sequence). CDR3 in amino acids: CASSQEVAGGPDTQYF. The CDR3 DNA reads as TGTGCCAGCAGCCAAGAGGTAGCGGGGGGGCCAGATACGCAGTATTTT.

This chain links TRBV28 with TRBJ2-7, with 10 bases lining up with TRBD1. Germline V lookup: CDR1 MDHEN, CDR2 SYDVKM. Trimming took 5 bases from V and 6 from J; bases not matched to a gene: 4. This CDR3 contains 13 residues. The chain's CDR3 is CASSPGQGSEQYF. The CDR3 DNA reads as TGTGCCAGCAGTCCGGGACAGGGGAGCGAGCAGTACTTC.

This chain joins TRBV6-5 and TRBJ2-7, with 8 bases fitting TRBD1. Trimming removed 6 bases from V and 3 bases from J; junction bases left unmatched: 7. Germline values: CDR1 MNHEY, CDR2 SVGAGI. The CDR3 covers 14 residues. The CDR3 DNA sequence: TGTGCCAGCAGGCCGGACAGGGAATACTACGAGCAGTACTTC. This sequence encodes CASRPDREYYEQYF.

This clone appeared a few times. This rearrangement joins TRBV19 to TRBJ1-5; TRBD1 matches at 7 bases. Germline V gene data show CDR1 as LNHDA and CDR2 as SQIVND (reference sequence). V was pared by 4 bases and J by 5 bases, with 5 bases of the junction left unmatched. The CDR3 loop spans 14 amino acids. The CDR3 bases are TGTGCCAGTAGTAGGCAGGGGGACTATCAGCCCCAGCATTTT. Amino acid sequence: CASSRQGDYQPQHF.

The rearrangement links TRBV6-5 to TRBJ2-1; a weak D match, TRBD1 (6 bases). Germline CDR1 MNHEY, CDR2 SVGAGI. There are 13 residues in the CDR3. V dropped 6 bases and J dropped 8 bases, with 14 bases sitting between them. CDR3 amino acids: CASRPDRFHEQFF. DNA of the CDR3: TGTGCCAGCAGGCCCGACAGGTTCCATGAGCAGTTCTTC.

This chain links TRBV29-1 with TRBJ2-7, with D maybe TRBD1 (6 bases). Trimming stripped 8 bases from V and 2 bases from J, with 10 bases between. Per germline, CDR1 SQVTM and CDR2 ANQGSEA. This CDR3 region has 11 residues. The CDR3 bases are TGCAGCTTTAGACAGGCCTACGAGCAGTACTTC. It translates to CSFRQAYEQYF.

The CDR3 protein is CASSLTRGRSRGETQYF. The CDR3 coding sequence is TGTGCCAGCAGCCTCACCAGGGGGCGCTCCCGTGGGGAGACCCAGTACTTC. The rearrangement uses TRBV5-4 and TRBJ2-5; 8 nucleotides align to TRBD1. The CDR3 totals 17 residues. The V and J ends lost 4 bases and 5 bases, in that order; junction bases with no gene match: 16. Germline CDR1 is SGHNT and CDR2 is YYREEE (reference sequence).

This clone appeared once. V usage is TRBV19 and J usage is TRBJ2-1; 9 bases are a match to TRBD1. This CDR3 is built from 17 residues. Trimming cost V 7 bases and J 1 base; bases outside gene matches: 11. Germline V CDR1 and CDR2: LNHDA, SQIVND (reference sequence). The CDR3, as DNA: TGTGCCAGTATGGGGGGACGCGGGACAGGGTCCTACAATGAGCAGTTCTTC. Translated, it gives CASMGGRGTGSYNEQFF. Full variable domain (missing parts from reference TRBV19 and TRBJ2-1): DGGITQSPKYLFRKEGQNVTLSCEQNLNHDAMYWYRQDPGQGLRLIYYSQIVNDFQKGDIAEGYSVSREKKESFPLTVTSAQKNPTAFYLCASMGGRGTGSYNEQFFGPGTRLTVL.

The rearrangement joins TRBV4-1 to TRBJ1-1; 11 nucleotides agree with TRBD1. The CDR3 is made up of 14 amino acids. CDR1 MGHRA and CDR2 YSYEKL come from the germline V gene. After removal of 5 bases from V and 8 bases from J, the junction contained 7 bases not matched to a gene. CDR3: CASSASGTGGEAFF. For the CDR3, the DNA is TGCGCCAGCAGCGCATCCGGGACAGGGGGAGAAGCTTTCTTT.

The CDR3 spells CASSPRTGLNTGELFF. CDR3 nucleotides: TGTGCCAGCAGCCCCCGGACAGGTTTGAACACCGGGGAGCTGTTTTTT. The chain couples TRBV11-3 to TRBJ2-2; 7 nucleotides agree with TRBD1. Germline CDR1 and CDR2: SGHNT and YENEEA. CDR3 length: 16 amino acids. V dropped 5 bases and J dropped 1; count of bases not matched to a gene: 7.

This chain links TRBV6-6 with TRBJ1-5; tentatively, D is TRBD1 (5 bases). V lost 8 bases to trimming and J lost 0 bases, with 14 bases between them. This CDR3 has 15 amino acids. Germline CDR1 reads MNHNY; CDR2 reads SVGAGI (reference sequence). The CDR3 sequence: CASGQGLNSNQPQHF. The CDR3 nucleotides read TGTGCCAGCGGTCAGGGACTTAATAGCAATCAGCCCCAGCATTTT.

The table lists this clone with a count of one. The CDR3 bases are TGTGCCAGCAGCGGACGGACTAGCGGGATCGGTGAGACCCAGTACTTC. Translated: CASSGRTSGIGETQYF. The chain uses TRBV11-3 and TRBJ2-5, with 12 positions matching TRBD2. CDR1 SGHNT and CDR2 YENEEA come from the germline V gene. The V gene end was trimmed by 5 bases and the J gene end by 5 bases; junction bases not matched to a gene: 9. The CDR3 covers 16 residues. Using reference TRBV11-3 and TRBJ2-5 for the parts outside the CDR3, the full variable domain is EAGVVQSPRYKIIEKKQPVAFWCNPISGHNTLYWYLQNLGQGPELLIRYENEEAVDDSQLPKDRFSAERLKGVDSTLKIQPAELGDSAVYLCASSGRTSGIGETQYFGPGTRLLVL.

The rearrangement links TRBV21-1 to TRBJ1-3; the table names TRBD1, a call not compared with the DNA. TRBV21-1 is a documented pseudogene. There are 15 residues in the CDR3. The CDR3 region has the DNA TGTGCCGCTCGCCCGGGACAGACCTCTGGAAACACCATATATTTT. This translates into CAARPGQTSGNTIYF.

The genes are TRBV19 and TRBJ2-3; 7 nucleotides agree with TRBD1. The CDR3 loop spans 16 amino acids. V shed 4 bases and J 3 bases; nucleotides not matched to a gene: 10. Germline values: CDR1 LNHDA, CDR2 SQIVND (reference sequence). The CDR3, as DNA: TGTGCCAGTAGTACGGCCGGGACAGACATGACAGATACGCAGTATTTT. This codes for CASSTAGTDMTDTQYF.

The chain links TRBV24-1 to TRBJ2-7, with D perhaps TRBD2 (5 bases). The CDR3 consists of 15 residues. CDR1 and CDR2 (germline): KGHDR, SFDVKD. Deletions cut 4 bases from V and 0 bases from J, with 12 bases between. In DNA form, the CDR3 reads TGTGCCACCAGTGACAACTCCGGGGACTCCTACGAGCAGTACTTC. Encoded protein: CATSDNSGDSYEQYF.

The sample holds one count of this clone. The chain joins TRBV6-5 to TRBJ1-4; TRBD1 might be the D (5 bases). The length of the CDR3 is 15 residues. CDR1 is MNHEY, CDR2 SVGAGI, per germline. V lost 1 base and J lost 8, with 14 bases in between. CDR3 residues: CASSYFAGEGEKLFF. CDR3 bases: TGTGCCAGCAGTTACTTTGCGGGGGAAGGAGAAAAACTGTTTTTT.

The rearrangement uses TRBV19 and TRBJ1-3; 8 positions match TRBD1. Germline V gene lookup returns CDR1 LNHDA and CDR2 SQIVND (reference sequence). This CDR3 comprises 15 residues. J lost 8 bases, V lost 5 bases, and 11 bases had no gene match. The CDR3 DNA sequence: TGTGCCAGTAGTCCTAACGCCAGGGGGCGAGACACCATATATTTT. Its protein product is CASSPNARGRDTIYF. The full variable domain, rest sourced from reference TRBV19 and TRBJ1-3, is DGGITQSPKYLFRKEGQNVTLSCEQNLNHDAMYWYRQDPGQGLRLIYYSQIVNDFQKGDIAEGYSVSREKKESFPLTVTSAQKNPTAFYLCASSPNARGRDTIYFGEGSWLTVV.

This clone has only one observation. The chain uses TRBV5-1 and TRBJ2-5; D not certain. CDR1 and CDR2 from the germline V gene are SGHRS and YFSETQ. V lost 4 bases and J lost 5, with 12 bases in between. The CDR3 contains 13 residues. The CDR3 loop is CASSLGPRETQYF. The CDR3 DNA reads TGCGCCAGCAGCCTAGGCCCAAGGGAGACCCAGTACTTC.